These T cell receptor beta chains were read from a single sample in a study of control samples from healthy donors and cancer patients. Only in-frame clones appear in the TCRdb table, and some are missing; sequencing was by immunoSEQ multiplex PCR. Of roughly 120,000 clones in the sample, about 95% were seen once. Specimen: blood. The receptors here all came from a man younger than 45 in good health. The CDR3 runs from the conserved cysteine through the conserved F or W. D genes are given only for firm matches. Clone size is stated in some rows and not others, as once, few, many or a class when expanded.

abundance | j_gene | v_gene | d_gene | CDR3nt | CDR3aa
once | TRBJ2-3 | TRBV7-8 | - | TGTGCCAGCAGCTTAGAAGGGCGGGGCATCACAGATACGCAGTATTTT | CASSLEGRGITDTQYF
- | TRBJ1-2 | TRBV4-1 | - | TGCGCCAGCAGCCAAGACAGGACTAACTATGGCTACACCTTC | CASSQDRTNYGYTF
- | TRBJ1-2 | TRBV10-3 | - | TGTGCCATCAGTGAGTCCATGAACTATGGCTACACCTTC | CAISESMNYGYTF
- | TRBJ2-5 | TRBV5-1 | - | TGCGCCAGCAGCTGGACGGCGTTACAAGAGACCCAGTACTTC | CASSWTALQETQYF
once | TRBJ1-1 | TRBV29-1 | TRBD1 | TGCAGCGTTGAAACTTATCAGGGGGTGGGCACTGAAGCTTTCTTT | CSVETYQGVGTEAFF
- | TRBJ1-6 | TRBV30 | - | TGTGCCTGGAGTGTACGGGGGAGCTCCTATAATTCACCCCTCCACTTT | CAWSVRGSSYNSPLHF
once | TRBJ1-1 | TRBV4-1 | - | TGCGCCAGCAGCCAAGATCCTACGGCGGGACCTGAAGCTTTCTTT | CASSQDPTAGPEAFF
once | TRBJ2-7 | TRBV7-9 | - | TGTGCCAGCAGCTTACAGAGAGACTACGAGCAGTACTTC | CASSLQRDYEQYF
- | TRBJ2-7 | TRBV9 | - | TGTGCCAGCAGCAAAGGACAGTACTCCTACGAGCAGTACTTC | CASSKGQYSYEQYF
- | TRBJ1-1 | TRBV6-5 | - | TGTGCCAGCAGTTACACAGGGCGAACAATTTATGAAGCTTTCTTT | CASSYTGRTIYEAFF
- | TRBJ1-4 | TRBV6-2/TRBV6-3 | - | TGTGCCAGCAGCCCCGGGGATGTTTACGAAAAACTGTTTTTT | CASSPGDVYEKLFF
- | TRBJ1-1 | TRBV29-1 | - | TGCAGCGTCCTCCCTGGCAGGTTCGACACTGAAGCTTTCTTT | CSVLPGRFDTEAFF
- | TRBJ1-1 | TRBV11-2 | TRBD1 | TGTGCCAGCAGCCGACAGGGGGTAGCGGCTTTCTTT | CASSRQGVAAFF
- | TRBJ2-7 | TRBV11-2 | - | TGTGCCAGCAGCTCCCCGTTAGGGGTGCGAGGCTACGAGCAGTACTTC | CASSSPLGVRGYEQYF
- | TRBJ2-7 | TRBV9 | - | TGTGCCAGCAGCGTAAACCCGATGGCCTACGAGCAGTACTTC | CASSVNPMAYEQYF
- | TRBJ2-7 | TRBV28 | - | TGTGCCAGCAGTTTAGGTCAGGGAGTACTATGGCAGTACTTC | CASSLGQGVLWQYF
- | TRBJ1-4 | TRBV7-9 | - | TGTGCCAGCAGCTTAATTGATGAAAAACTGTTTTTT | CASSLIDEKLFF
- | TRBJ1-1 | TRBV20-1 | - | TGCAGTGCTAGTACGGGGGGGGCTCGGGGCACTGAAGCTTTCTTT | CSASTGGARGTEAFF
- | TRBJ2-7 | TRBV28 | - | TGTGCCAGCAGTTTTTGGGGGGCCGAGCAGTACTTC | CASSFWGAEQYF
- | TRBJ1-2 | TRBV7-6 | TRBD1 | TGTGCCAGCAGCCTAGGACAGGTTTTATCCAATGGCTACACCTTC | CASSLGQVLSNGYTF
- | TRBJ2-4 | TRBV6-2/TRBV6-3 | - | TGTGCCAGCAGTGCGGGGATTGGGGCCAAAAACATTCAGTACTTC | CASSAGIGAKNIQYF
- | TRBJ2-7 | TRBV3-1/TRBV3-2 | - | TGTGCCAGCAGCCAAGGTTGGAGCTACGAGCAGTACTTC | CASSQGWSYEQYF
- | TRBJ1-1 | TRBV5-5 | TRBD1 | TGTGCCAGCAGCTTACGGGACAGGGTGAACACTGAAGCTTTCTTT | CASSLRDRVNTEAFF
- | TRBJ2-7 | TRBV5-6 | - | TGTGCCAGCAGAAATTGGGTGCTCTCCTACGAGCAGTACTTC | CASRNWVLSYEQYF